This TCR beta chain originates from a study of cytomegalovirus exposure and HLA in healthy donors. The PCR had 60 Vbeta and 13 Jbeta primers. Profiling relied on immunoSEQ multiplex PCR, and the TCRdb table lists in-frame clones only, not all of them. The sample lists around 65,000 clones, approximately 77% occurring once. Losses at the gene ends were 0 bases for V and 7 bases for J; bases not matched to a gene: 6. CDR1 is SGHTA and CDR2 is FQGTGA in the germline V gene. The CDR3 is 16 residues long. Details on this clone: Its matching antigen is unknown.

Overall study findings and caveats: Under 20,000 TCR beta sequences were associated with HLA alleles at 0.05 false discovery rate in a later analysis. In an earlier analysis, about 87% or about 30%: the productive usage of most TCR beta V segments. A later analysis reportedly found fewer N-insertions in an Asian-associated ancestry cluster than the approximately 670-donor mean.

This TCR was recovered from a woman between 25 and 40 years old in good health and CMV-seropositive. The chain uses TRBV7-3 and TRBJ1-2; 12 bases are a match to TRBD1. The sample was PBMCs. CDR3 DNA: TGTGCCAGCAGCTTAACAGGGGGACAGGGGGCGCCTGGCTACACCTTC. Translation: CASSLTGGQGAPGYTF.